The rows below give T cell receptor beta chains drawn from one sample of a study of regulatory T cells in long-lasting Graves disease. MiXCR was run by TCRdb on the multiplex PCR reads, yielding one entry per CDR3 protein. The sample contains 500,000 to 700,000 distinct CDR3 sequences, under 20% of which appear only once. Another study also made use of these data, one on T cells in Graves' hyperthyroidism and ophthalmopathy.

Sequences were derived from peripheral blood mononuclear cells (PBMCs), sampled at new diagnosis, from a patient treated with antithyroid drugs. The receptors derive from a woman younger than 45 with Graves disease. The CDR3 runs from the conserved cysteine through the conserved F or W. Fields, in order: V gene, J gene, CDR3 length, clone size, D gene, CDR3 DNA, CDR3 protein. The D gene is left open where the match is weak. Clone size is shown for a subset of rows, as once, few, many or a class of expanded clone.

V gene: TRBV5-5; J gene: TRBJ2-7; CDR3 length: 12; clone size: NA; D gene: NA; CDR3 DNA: TGTGCCAGCAGCTTGCCCACCCCCGAGCAGTACTTC; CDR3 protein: CASSLPTPEQYF
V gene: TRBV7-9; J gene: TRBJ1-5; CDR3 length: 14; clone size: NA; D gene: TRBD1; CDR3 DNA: TGTGCCAGCAGCCCAGGGGGCTACAATCAGCCCCAGCATTTT; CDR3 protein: CASSPGGYNQPQHF
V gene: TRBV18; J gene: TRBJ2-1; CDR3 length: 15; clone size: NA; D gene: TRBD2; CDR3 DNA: TGTGCCAGCTCACCGGAGACTAGCGCCTACAATGAGCAGTTCTTC; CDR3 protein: CASSPETSAYNEQFF
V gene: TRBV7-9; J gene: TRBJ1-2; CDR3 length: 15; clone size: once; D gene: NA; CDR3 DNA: TGTGCCAGCAGCTCACAAGGGGCAGACCCCTATGGCTACACCTTC; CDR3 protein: CASSSQGADPYGYTF
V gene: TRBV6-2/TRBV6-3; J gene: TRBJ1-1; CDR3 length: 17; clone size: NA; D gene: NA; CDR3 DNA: TGTGCCAGCAGTTACTCGAGTAATAGACAGGAGAACACTGAAGCTTTCTTT; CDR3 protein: CASSYSSNRQENTEAFF
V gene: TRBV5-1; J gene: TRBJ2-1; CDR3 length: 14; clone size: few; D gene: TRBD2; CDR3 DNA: TGCGCCAGCAGCTTGGGATTACTAGCGGATGAGCAGTTCTTC; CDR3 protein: CASSLGLLADEQFF
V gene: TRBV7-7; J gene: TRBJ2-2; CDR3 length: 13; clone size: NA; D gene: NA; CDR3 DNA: TGTGCTAGCAGTATTACAGTCACCGGGGGGCTGTTTTTT; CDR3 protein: CASSITVTGGLFF
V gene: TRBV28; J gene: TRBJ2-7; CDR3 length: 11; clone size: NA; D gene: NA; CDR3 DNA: TGTGCCAGCAGTTCCGGCTTTCAGCAGTACTTC; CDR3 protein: CASSSGFQQYF
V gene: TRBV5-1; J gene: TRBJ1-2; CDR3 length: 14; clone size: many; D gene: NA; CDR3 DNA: TGCGCCAGCAGCTTGGAGCAGGGCCTCTATGGCTACACCTTC; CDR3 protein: CASSLEQGLYGYTF
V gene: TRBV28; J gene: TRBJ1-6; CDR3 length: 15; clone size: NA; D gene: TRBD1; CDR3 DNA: TGTGCCAGCACCCCCGCCGGGACAGGGATTTCACCCCTCCACTTT; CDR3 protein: CASTPAGTGISPLHF
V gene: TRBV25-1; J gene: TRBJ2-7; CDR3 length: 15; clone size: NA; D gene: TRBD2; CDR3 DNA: TGTGCCAGCAGTTCTAGCGGGAGCTCCCCCTACGAGCAGTACTTC; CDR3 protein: CASSSSGSSPYEQYF
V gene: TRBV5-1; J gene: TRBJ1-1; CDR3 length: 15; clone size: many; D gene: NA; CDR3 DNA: TGCGCCAGCAGCTTGGATGCGGCGGGGGGCACTGAAGCTTTCTTT; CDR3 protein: CASSLDAAGGTEAFF
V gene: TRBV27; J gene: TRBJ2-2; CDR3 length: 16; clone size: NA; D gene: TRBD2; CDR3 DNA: TGTGCCAGCAGTCCGACGGGAGGGGCGAACACCGGGGAGCTGTTTTTT; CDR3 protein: CASSPTGGANTGELFF
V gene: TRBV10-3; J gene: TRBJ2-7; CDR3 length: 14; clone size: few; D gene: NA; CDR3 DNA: TGTGCCATCACCTCGCAGGGGTCCTCCTACGAGCAGTACTTC; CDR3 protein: CAITSQGSSYEQYF
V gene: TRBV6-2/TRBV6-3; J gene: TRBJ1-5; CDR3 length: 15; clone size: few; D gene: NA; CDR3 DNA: TGTGCCAGCAGTTACTCGATAGCTAGCAATCAGCCCCAGCATTTT; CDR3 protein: CASSYSIASNQPQHF
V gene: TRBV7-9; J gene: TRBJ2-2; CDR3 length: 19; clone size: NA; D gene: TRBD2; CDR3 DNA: TGTGCCAGCAGCTTATATAGACTAGCGGGAGGCTTACACACCGGGGAGCTGTTTTTT; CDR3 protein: CASSLYRLAGGLHTGELFF
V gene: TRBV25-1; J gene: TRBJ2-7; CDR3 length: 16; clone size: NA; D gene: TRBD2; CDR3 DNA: TGTGCCAGCAGAGGACTAGCGGGCCCGAGCTCCTACGAGCAGTACTTC; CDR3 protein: CASRGLAGPSSYEQYF
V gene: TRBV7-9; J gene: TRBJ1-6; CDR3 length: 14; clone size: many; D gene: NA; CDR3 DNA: TGTGCCAGCAGCTCGCGCGCAGGGGAATCACCCCTCCACTTT; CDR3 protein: CASSSRAGESPLHF
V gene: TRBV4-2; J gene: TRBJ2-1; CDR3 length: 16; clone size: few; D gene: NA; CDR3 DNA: TGTGCCAGCAGCCAACACACTTCTTCTAGTTCGGATGAGCAGTTCTTC; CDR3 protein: CASSQHTSSSSDEQFF
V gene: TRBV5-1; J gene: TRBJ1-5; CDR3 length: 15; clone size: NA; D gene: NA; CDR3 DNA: TGCGCCAGCAGCTTGTTTACGGGGGCAAATCAGCCCCAGCATTTT; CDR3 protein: CASSLFTGANQPQHF
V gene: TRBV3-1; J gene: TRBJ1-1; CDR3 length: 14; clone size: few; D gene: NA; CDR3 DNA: TGTGCCAGCAGATACACTTCGGACGGCTCTGAAGCTTTCTTT; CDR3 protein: CASRYTSDGSEAFF
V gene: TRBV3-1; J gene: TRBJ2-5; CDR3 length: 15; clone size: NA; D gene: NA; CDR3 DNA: TGTGCCAGCAGCCTCGACCGTGGGATAGACGAGACCCAGTACTTC; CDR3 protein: CASSLDRGIDETQYF
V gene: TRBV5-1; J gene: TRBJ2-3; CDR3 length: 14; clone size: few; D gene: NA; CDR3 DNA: TGCGCCAGCAGCGCGGACGGAAGGACAGATACGCAGTATTTT; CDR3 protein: CASSADGRTDTQYF
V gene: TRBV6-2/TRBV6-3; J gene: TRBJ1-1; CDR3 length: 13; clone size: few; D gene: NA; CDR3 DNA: TGTGCCAGCAGTTACCCTCAGGGATCTGAAGCTTTCTTT; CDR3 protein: CASSYPQGSEAFF
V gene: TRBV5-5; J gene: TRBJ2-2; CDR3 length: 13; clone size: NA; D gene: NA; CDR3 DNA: TGTGCCAGCAGGTGGGATTACACCGGGGAGCTGTTTTTT; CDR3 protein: CASRWDYTGELFF
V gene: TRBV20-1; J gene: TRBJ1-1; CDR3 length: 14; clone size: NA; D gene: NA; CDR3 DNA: TGCAGTGCTAAGACGACAGGTCGGGACACTGAAGCTTTCTTT; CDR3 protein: CSAKTTGRDTEAFF
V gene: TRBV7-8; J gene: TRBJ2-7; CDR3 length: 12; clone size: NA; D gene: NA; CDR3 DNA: TGTGCCAGCAGCTTACTAGCCCCCGAGCAGTACTTC; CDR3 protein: CASSLLAPEQYF
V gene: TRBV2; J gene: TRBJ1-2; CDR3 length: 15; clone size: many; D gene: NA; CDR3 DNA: TGTGCCAGCAGTGGAGGGGAGCGGGGTGCCTATGGCTACACCTTC; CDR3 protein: CASSGGERGAYGYTF